This entry describes one T cell receptor beta chain. Its cognate antigen is unknown. The CDR3 covers 13 residues. Per the germline V gene, CDR1 is SQVTM and CDR2 is ANQGSEA. Trimming left V 6 bases short and J 3 bases short, with 12 bases between. This entry belongs to a study of T cell responses to AZD1222 COVID-19 vaccine. Whole-study findings and limits: Within unmutated variant regions lay the reported targets of nearly half of spike-specific TCRs. Increased Spike-specific TCR breadth and depth were observed after two AZD1222 doses. Only six individuals given AZD1222 were seropositive at baseline.

The method was immunoSEQ multiplex PCR; TCRdb's version includes in-frame clones alone and lacks a portion of them. The table has some 99,000 clones, approximately 91% seen once. This TCR was sampled from an adult in good health. Sequenced material: peripheral blood, taken on day 0 of AZD1222 vaccination. The chain employs TRBV29-1 and TRBJ1-5; no clear D. The CDR3 here is CSVAPGVNQPQHF. Written as DNA, the CDR3 is TGCAGCGTCGCCCCCGGCGTCAATCAGCCCCAGCATTTT.